This T cell receptor beta chain is drawn from a study of regulatory T cells in long-lasting Graves disease. Findings of the study overall: With a few thousand shared public clonotypes, persistent patients exceeded new patients, who shared approximately 880.

Building of the TCR beta libraries involved iRepertoire HTBI primers and Arm-PCR of CDR3 regions. Each CDR3 protein is one row after TCRdb ran MiXCR on the multiplex PCR reads. The sample shows a few hundred thousand distinct CDR3 sequences, approximately 25% of them seen only once. Time point specified: persistent/refractory GD, antithyroid drugs over 5 years with positive TRAb. RNA isolated from PBMCs was used to make the TCR library. Clinicians diagnosed Graves' disease using American Thyroid Association guidelines. All patients originated from an endocrinology department located in Xi'an, China. This clonotype was detected ten times or more. Its antigen is not known. The sequencing here drew on peripheral blood mononuclear cells (PBMCs), taken when the disease was refractory, from a patient treated with antithyroid drugs. The clonotype comes from a woman between 35 and 50 years old with Graves disease.

CDR3 coding DNA: TGTGCCAGCAGTGCGATCCCGGGACTCTTTTACGAGCAGTACTTC. Amino acid sequence: CASSAIPGLFYEQYF. The chain links TRBV27 to TRBJ2-7; perhaps TRBD2 as D (6 bases). The CDR3 totals 15 residues. V was trimmed by 5 bases and J by 4 bases, leaving 18 bases between them. Germline CDR1 reads MNHEY; CDR2 reads SMNVEV (reference sequence).